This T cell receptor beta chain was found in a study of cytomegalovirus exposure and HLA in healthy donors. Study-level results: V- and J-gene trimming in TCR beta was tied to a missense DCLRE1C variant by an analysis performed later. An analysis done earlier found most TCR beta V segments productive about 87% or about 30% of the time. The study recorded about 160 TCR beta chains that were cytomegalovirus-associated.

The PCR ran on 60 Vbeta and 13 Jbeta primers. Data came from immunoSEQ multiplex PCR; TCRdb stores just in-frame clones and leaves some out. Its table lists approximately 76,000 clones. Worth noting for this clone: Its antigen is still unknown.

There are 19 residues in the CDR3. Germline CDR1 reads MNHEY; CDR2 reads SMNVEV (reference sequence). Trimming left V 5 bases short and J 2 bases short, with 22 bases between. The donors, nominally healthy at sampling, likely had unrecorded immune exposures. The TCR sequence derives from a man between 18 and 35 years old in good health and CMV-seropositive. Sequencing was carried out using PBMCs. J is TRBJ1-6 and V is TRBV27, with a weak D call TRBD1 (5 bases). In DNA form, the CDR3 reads TGTGCCAGCAGTCCTCTCGACAGAACCCAGAGCCCCTATAATTCACCCCTCCACTTT. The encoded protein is CASSPLDRTQSPYNSPLHF.